A single sample gave rise to the 4 T cell receptor beta chains below, sequenced in a study of blood T cell repertoires in COVID-19. Generated by immunoSEQ multiplex PCR, the TCRdb table keeps only in-frame clones and is missing some. The data contain roughly 240,000 clones, less than 85% of them singletons. The source material was peripheral blood. These receptors came from a man aged 55 to 69 who had recovered from COVID-19.

This clone was found once. This chain links TRBV6-6 with TRBJ1-5, with a weak D call TRBD1 (5 bases). CDR1 and CDR2 (germline): MNHNY, SVGAGI (reference sequence). This CDR3 has 14 amino acids. V lost 5 bases and J 3 bases, leaving 11 bases between the germline ends. The CDR3 protein is CASSIRQNNQPQHF. CDR3 bases: TGTGCCAGCAGTATACGACAGAACAATCAGCCCCAGCATTTT.

DNA of the CDR3: TGCAGCGTTTCAGTAGGGGGCACAGATACGCAGTATTTT. Translating it yields CSVSVGGTDTQYF. The chain carries TRBV29-1 and TRBJ2-3; maybe TRBD1 (5 bases). Germline V lookup: CDR1 SQVTM, CDR2 ANQGSEA. V was clipped by 5 bases and J by 1 base, with 10 bases between them. This CDR3 region has 13 residues.

The CDR3 loop is CASSSLTWTVNEKLFF. The CDR3 DNA is TGTGCCAGCAGCTCCTTGACTTGGACAGTTAATGAAAAACTGTTTTTT. The gene calls are TRBV7-9 and TRBJ1-4; TRBD1 might be the D (6 bases). The V gene's germline CDR1 is SEHNR and CDR2 FQNEAQ (reference sequence). Trimming pared 4 bases from V and 4 bases from J, leaving 16 bases between. The CDR3 spans 16 residues.

V usage is TRBV6-5 and J usage is TRBJ2-1; D not resolved. The ends were cut back, 0 bases at V and 5 bases at J, with 14 bases in the middle. The CDR3 totals 16 residues. CDR1 is MNHEY, CDR2 SVGAGI, per germline. CDR3 residues: CASSYSRAMANNEQFF. The CDR3 coding sequence is TGTGCCAGCAGTTACTCGAGAGCGATGGCTAACAATGAGCAGTTCTTC.